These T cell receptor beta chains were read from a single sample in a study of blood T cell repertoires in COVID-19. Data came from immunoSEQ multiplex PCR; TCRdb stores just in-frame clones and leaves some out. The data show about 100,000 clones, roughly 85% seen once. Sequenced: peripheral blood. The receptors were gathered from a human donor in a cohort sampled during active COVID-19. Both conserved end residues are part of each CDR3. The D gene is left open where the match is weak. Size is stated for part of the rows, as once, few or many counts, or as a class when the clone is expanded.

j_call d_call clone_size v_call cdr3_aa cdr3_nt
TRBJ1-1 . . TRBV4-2 CASSQVTTDTEAFF TGTGCCAGCAGCCAAGTAACGACAGACACTGAAGCTTTCTTT
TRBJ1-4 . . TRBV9 CASSVNPLENEKLFF TGTGCCAGCAGCGTAAATCCATTGGAGAATGAAAAACTGTTTTTT
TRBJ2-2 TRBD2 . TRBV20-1 CSASTPVAGAPSKYTGELFF TGCAGTGCTAGTACCCCGGTAGCGGGGGCCCCTTCAAAATACACCGGGGAGCTGTTTTTT
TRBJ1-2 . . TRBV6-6 CASRTANLYGYTF TGTGCCAGCAGGACAGCCAATCTCTATGGCTACACCTTC
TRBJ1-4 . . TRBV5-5 CASSLDRWGEKLFF TGTGCCAGCAGCTTGGACAGGTGGGGAGAAAAACTGTTTTTT
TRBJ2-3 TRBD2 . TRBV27 CASKSSGSSTDTQYF TGTGCCAGCAAGTCTAGCGGGTCTAGCACAGATACGCAGTATTTT
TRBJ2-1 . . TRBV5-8 CASSSRPPNEQFF TGTGCCAGCAGCAGCCGCCCCCCCAATGAGCAGTTCTTC
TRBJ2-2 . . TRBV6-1 CASSEAGRRELFF TGTGCCAGCAGTGAAGCGGGGCGCCGGGAGCTGTTTTTT
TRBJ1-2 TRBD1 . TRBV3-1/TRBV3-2 CASSQDVEGASCGSSYGYTF TGTGCCAGCAGCCAAGATGTCGAGGGGGCTTCCTGCGGTAGTTCCTATGGCTACACCTTC
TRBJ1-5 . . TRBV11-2 CASSKGGNQPQHF TGTGCCAGCAGCAAAGGAGGTAATCAGCCCCAGCATTTT
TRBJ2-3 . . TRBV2 CASSVLDTQYF TGTGCCAGCAGTGTTCTAGATACGCAGTATTTT
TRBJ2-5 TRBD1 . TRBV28 CASSRDSGGQTQYF TGTGCCAGCAGTCGAGACTCAGGGGGACAGACCCAGTACTTC
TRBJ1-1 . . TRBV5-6 CASMEKGGLNTEAFF TGTGCCAGCATGGAAAAAGGGGGTCTGAACACTGAAGCTTTCTTT
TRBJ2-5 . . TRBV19 CASSRSVQETQYF TGTGCCAGTAGTAGGTCGGTCCAAGAGACCCAGTACTTC
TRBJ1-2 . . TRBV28 CASSLLSAGERDGYTF TGTGCCAGCAGCTTACTCTCCGCAGGGGAAAGGGATGGCTACACCTTC
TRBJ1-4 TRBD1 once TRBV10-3 CAIRGQANEKLFF TGTGCCATCAGGGGACAGGCAAATGAAAAACTGTTTTTT
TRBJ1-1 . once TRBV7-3 CASSPQTGMNTEAFF TGTGCCAGCAGTCCCCAGACAGGAATGAACACTGAAGCTTTCTTT
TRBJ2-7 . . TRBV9 CASSVGESSYEQYF TGTGCCAGCAGCGTCGGGGAGAGCTCCTACGAGCAGTACTTC
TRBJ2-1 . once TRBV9 CASNSRGYNEQFF TGTGCCAGCAACTCTCGCGGGTACAATGAACAGTTCTTC
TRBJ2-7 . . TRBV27 CASSLRGEQYF TGTGCCAGCAGTCTCCGGGGGGAGCAGTACTTC
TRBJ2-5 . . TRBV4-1 CASSQESASETQYF TGCGCCAGCAGCCAAGAAAGCGCCAGCGAGACCCAGTACTTC
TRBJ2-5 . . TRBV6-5 CASNAVAQETQYF TGTGCCAGCAACGCAGTTGCCCAAGAGACCCAGTACTTC
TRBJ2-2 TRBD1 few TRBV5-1 CASSLQQGALSGELFF TGCGCCAGCAGCTTGCAACAGGGGGCGCTGAGCGGGGAGCTGTTTTTT
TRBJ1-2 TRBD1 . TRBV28 CASGPRQGNGYTF TGTGCCAGCGGTCCGAGACAGGGCAATGGCTACACCTTC
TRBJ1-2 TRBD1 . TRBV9 CASSVGAQGAQGYTF TGTGCCAGCAGCGTAGGGGCACAGGGGGCGCAAGGCTACACCTTC
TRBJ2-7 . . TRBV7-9 CASGDRSSYEQYF TGTGCCAGCGGAGACAGGAGCTCCTACGAGCAGTACTTC
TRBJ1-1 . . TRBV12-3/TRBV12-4 CASSRGSGGAFF TGTGCCAGCAGTCGCGGGAGTGGAGGAGCTTTCTTT
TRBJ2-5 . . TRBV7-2 CAVLPDGDCQETQYF TGTGCCGTCCTTCCGGACGGGGACTGCCAAGAGACCCAGTACTTC
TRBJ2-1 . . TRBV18 CASSFSQNEQFF TGTGCCAGCTCATTTTCGCAGAATGAGCAGTTCTTC
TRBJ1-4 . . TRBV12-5 CASAGGYTGEKLFF TGTGCTAGTGCCGGGGGTTACACCGGAGAAAAACTGTTTTTT
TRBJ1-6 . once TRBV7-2 CASSFERRSSPLHF TGTGCCAGCAGCTTCGAGCGTCGTAGTTCACCCCTCCACTTT
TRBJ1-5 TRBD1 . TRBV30 CAWSMGWTGSDQPQHF TGTGCCTGGAGTATGGGGTGGACAGGGTCGGATCAGCCCCAGCATTTT
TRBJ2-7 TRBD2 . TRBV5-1 CASSPLAGGSYEQYF TGCGCCAGCAGCCCACTAGCGGGGGGCTCCTACGAGCAGTACTTC
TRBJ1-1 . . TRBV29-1 CSVYQGNTEAFF TGCAGCGTGTACCAGGGGAACACTGAAGCTTTCTTT
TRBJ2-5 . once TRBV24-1 CATSDFSQGQETQYF TGTGCCACCAGTGATTTTAGTCAGGGGCAAGAGACCCAGTACTTC
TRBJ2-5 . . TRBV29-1 CSVGTPRQETQYF TGCAGCGTTGGGACTCCCCGACAAGAGACCCAGTACTTC
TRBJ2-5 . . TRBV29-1 CSAERGYQETQYF TGCAGCGCCGAAAGGGGGTACCAAGAGACCCAGTACTTC
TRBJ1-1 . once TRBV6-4 CASSDSPGRTEAFF TGTGCCAGCAGTGACTCTCCGGGGAGAACTGAAGCTTTCTTT
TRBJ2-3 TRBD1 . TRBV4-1 CASSQDGQGFSTDTQYF TGCGCCAGCAGCCAAGATGGACAGGGCTTCAGCACAGATACGCAGTATTTT
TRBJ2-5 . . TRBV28 CASSRGRGETQYF TGTGCCAGCAGCCGGGGGAGGGGGGAGACCCAGTACTTC
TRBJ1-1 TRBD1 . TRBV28 CASSSNIYEGQTEAFF TGTGCCAGCAGTTCTAATATTTACGAGGGACAGACTGAAGCTTTCTTT
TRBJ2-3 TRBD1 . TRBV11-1 CASSSRQGAYTQYF TGTGCCAGCAGCTCTAGACAGGGGGCGTATACGCAGTATTTT
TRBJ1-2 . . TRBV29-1 CIPPKGYYGYTF TGCATCCCCCCGAAGGGGTACTATGGCTACACCTTC
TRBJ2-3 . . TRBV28 CASPLTGNGSGTDTQYF TGTGCCAGCCCCTTGACGGGTAACGGGAGTGGCACAGATACGCAGTATTTT
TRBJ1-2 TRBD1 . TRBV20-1 CSTYHRGGYTF TGCAGTACTTATCACAGGGGAGGCTACACCTTC
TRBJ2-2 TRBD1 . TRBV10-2 CASSGGQGYSTGELFF TGCGCCAGCAGCGGGGGACAGGGGTACAGCACCGGGGAGCTGTTTTTT
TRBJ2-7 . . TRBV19 CASRGRASYEQYF TGTGCCAGTCGTGGCAGGGCCTCCTACGAGCAGTACTTC
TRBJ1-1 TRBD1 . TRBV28 CASSLTLWTGAEAFF TGTGCCAGCAGTTTAACCCTATGGACAGGGGCCGAAGCTTTCTTT
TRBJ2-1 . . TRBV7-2 CASSSDWGATEQFF TGTGCCAGCAGCTCGGATTGGGGAGCGACTGAGCAGTTCTTC
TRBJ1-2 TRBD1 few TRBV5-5 CASSSLTGGRGGYTF TGTGCCAGCAGCTCCTTGACAGGGGGTCGGGGTGGCTACACCTTC
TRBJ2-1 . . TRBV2 CASTYGLESVEFF TGTGCCAGCACATATGGACTGGAATCGGTGGAGTTCTTC
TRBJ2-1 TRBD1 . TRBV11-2 CASSLGQNNEQFF TGTGCCAGCAGCTTGGGACAGAACAATGAGCAGTTCTTC